These 3 T cell receptor beta chains were sequenced from one sample in a study of neurological immune-mediated disorders. One entry per CDR3 protein, called by TCRdb with MiXCR from the 5' RACE reads. The profile shows 50,000 to 80,000 distinct CDR3 sequences, 3% to 4% of them singletons. The source material was PBMCs. The source of these receptors is a man aged 35 to 55 with multiple sclerosis.

This clonotype occurred many times. The chain is built from TRBV7-9 and TRBJ1-1; no definite D call. Germline assignment: CDR1 SEHNR and CDR2 FQNEAQ (reference sequence). Trimming took off 6 bases at V and 0 bases at J, with 11 bases between the two ends. The CDR3 spans 14 residues. The CDR3 protein is CASSLPPLNTEAFF. The CDR3 DNA reads as TGTGCCAGCAGTCTACCTCCTCTGAACACTGAAGCTTTCTTT.

This clonotype was counted ten times or more. The chain uses TRBV29-1 and TRBJ2-7; D not certain. The V end was cut by 3 bases, the J end by 0 bases, with 6 bases between. This CDR3 is built from 12 residues. Germline CDR1 and CDR2: SQVTM and ANQGSEA. CDR3 sequence reads: CSVEKDSYEQYF. The CDR3 DNA follows: TGCAGCGTTGAGAAGGACTCCTACGAGCAGTACTTC.

This clonotype was seen at least ten times. V is TRBV6-5 and J is TRBJ2-5; tentatively, D is TRBD1 (6 bases). The CDR3 contains 14 residues. Germline CDR1 is MNHEY and CDR2 is SVGAGI. V gave up 6 bases and J gave up 2 bases, with 13 bases separating them. The CDR3 protein is CASSDRTLQETQYF. The CDR3 nucleotides are TGTGCCAGCAGCGACAGGACATTACAAGAGACCCAGTACTTC.